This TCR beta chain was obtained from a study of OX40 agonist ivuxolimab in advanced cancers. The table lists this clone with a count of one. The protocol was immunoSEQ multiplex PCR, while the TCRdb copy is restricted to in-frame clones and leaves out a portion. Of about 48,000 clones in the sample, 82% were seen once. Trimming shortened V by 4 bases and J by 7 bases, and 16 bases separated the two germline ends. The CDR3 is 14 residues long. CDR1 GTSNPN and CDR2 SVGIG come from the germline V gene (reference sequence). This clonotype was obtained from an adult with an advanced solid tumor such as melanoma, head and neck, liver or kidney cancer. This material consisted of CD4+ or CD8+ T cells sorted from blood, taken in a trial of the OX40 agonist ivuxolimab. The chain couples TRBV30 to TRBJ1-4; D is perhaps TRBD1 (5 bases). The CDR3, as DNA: TGTGCCTGGACAGGGTTAGGCTTGGGTGAAAAACTGTTTTTT. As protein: CAWTGLGLGEKLFF.